In its sample, the clone carrying this T cell receptor (beta chain) was seen many times. What it recognizes is unknown. The data are from a study of breast tumors, draining lymph nodes, adjacent tissues. Broader study findings: The lymph node origin of tumor T cells was framed as consistent with a hypothesis, not demonstrated. Tumors had less TCR diversity than lymph nodes, more than nontumor tissue.

Germline values: CDR1 KGHDR, CDR2 SFDVKD. The V gene end was trimmed by 5 bases and the J gene end by 3 bases; junction bases not matched to a gene: 10. The CDR3 is 18 residues long. TCRdb re-called the multiplex PCR reads through MiXCR, storing one row per CDR3 protein. The sample holds 200,000 to 250,000 distinct CDR3 sequences, about 32% seen once. Axillary draining lymph nodes of breast cancer patients supplied the node samples. The clonotype originates from a female donor with breast cancer. Some clones in this sample may be carry-over from other donors' samples. The chain recombines TRBV24-1 with TRBJ2-7; TRBD2 matches at 15 bases. What was sequenced was axillary lymph node tissue. CDR3 amino acids: CATSVGLAGGGQDYEQYF. The CDR3 DNA sequence: TGTGCCACCAGTGTCGGACTAGCGGGAGGGGGGCAGGACTACGAGCAGTACTTC.